The sequence of this TCR beta chain was determined in a study of OX40 agonist ivuxolimab in advanced cancers. For the study at large: Dose-escalation cases comprised hepatocellular carcinoma, melanoma, renal cell or head and neck cancer. General study findings and limits: Antigen specificity remained undetermined for the expanded peripheral T cells. In a subset of nonresponders, normalized T-cell clonal expansion was also low.

The CDR3 is 15 residues long. The V gene lost 1 base and the J gene lost 6 bases, with 10 bases spanning the gap. Germline V CDR1 and CDR2: LGHNA, YSLEER. Patients had blood sampled at baseline and again on cycle 4 day 1 and cycle 7 day 1. This clone was detected ten times or more. Its antigen is as yet unknown. Clones were sequenced by immunoSEQ multiplex PCR, and TCRdb holds only the in-frame ones, with some missing. Among under 20,000 clones listed, about two thirds were seen once. The material sequenced was CD4+ or CD8+ T cells sorted from blood, taken in a trial of the OX40 agonist ivuxolimab. This receptor was obtained from an adult with an advanced solid tumor such as melanoma, head and neck, liver or kidney cancer. V usage is TRBV4-3 and J usage is TRBJ1-6; D not resolved. The CDR3 nucleotides are TGCGCCAGCAGCCAAGTGGCGACAAGTAATTCACCCCTCCACTTT. Its protein is CASSQVATSNSPLHF.